The 12 T cell receptor beta chains below were found in one sample sequenced in a study of blood T cell repertoires in COVID-19. Assay: immunoSEQ multiplex PCR; the TCRdb copy retains only in-frame clones and omits some. The sample carries 65,000 to 90,000 clones, 65% to 85% recorded once. Sequenced: peripheral blood. These receptors were obtained from a man in his 70s with active or convalescent COVID-19.

The table lists this clone with a few counts. The V and J genes are TRBV10-3 and TRBJ1-2, with D maybe TRBD1 (6 bases). The CDR3 runs 13 residues. Between the trimmed V and J ends, which lost 6 bases and 6 bases, there was a span of 14 bases. Germline CDR1 reads ENHRY; CDR2 reads SYGVKD. The CDR3 spells CAIRVQGSDGYTF. The CDR3 DNA reads as TGTGCCATCAGAGTACAGGGTTCTGATGGCTACACCTTC.

The chain is built from TRBV6-5 and TRBJ1-2; D might be TRBD1 (6 bases). The CDR3 covers 13 residues. Germline V gene sequence: CDR1 MNHEY, CDR2 SVGAGI. V was cut by 6 bases and J by 6 bases, with 14 bases left in between. CDR3 DNA sequence: TGTGCCAGCAGACCCAACAGGGTGGATGGCTACACCTTC. It codes for CASRPNRVDGYTF.

CDR3 protein: CASSSRAGGSADTQYF. The CDR3 region has the DNA TGTGCCAGCAGCAGTAGAGCGGGGGGGAGTGCAGATACGCAGTATTTT. The chain recombines TRBV7-9 with TRBJ2-3; 10 bases line up with TRBD2. This CDR3 spans 16 amino acids. After removal of 5 bases from V and 4 bases from J, the junction contained 9 bases not matched to a gene. Germline CDR1 SEHNR, CDR2 FQNEAQ (reference sequence).

This clone turned up a few times. This CDR3 reads CASSLKGQPYGYTF. CDR3 in DNA: TGTGCCAGCAGCTTAAAGGGACAGCCCTATGGCTACACCTTC. This chain connects TRBV13 to TRBJ1-2; 7 bases fit TRBD1. CDR1 and CDR2 from the germline V gene are PRHDT and FYEKMQ (reference sequence). The CDR3 consists of 14 residues. After removal of 2 bases from V and 4 bases from J, the junction contained 4 bases not matched to a gene.

This clone was observed a handful of times. The chain links TRBV9 to TRBJ1-1; the D is unclear. The length of the CDR3 is 13 residues. Per the germline V gene, CDR1 is SGDLS and CDR2 is YYNGEE. The ends were cut back, 0 bases at V and 5 bases at J, with 8 bases in the middle. CDR3 in amino acids: CASSVDGGTEAFF. The CDR3 DNA is TGTGCCAGCAGCGTAGACGGCGGGACTGAAGCTTTCTTT.

The rearrangement joins TRBV2 to TRBJ2-2; 9 bases are shared with TRBD1. The germline V gene encodes CDR1 SNHLY and CDR2 FYNNEI. This CDR3 spans 15 amino acids. DNA of the CDR3: TGTGCGACCCAACAGGGACAGGGACCCATCGGGGAGCTGTTTTTT. It codes for CATQQGQGPIGELFF.

This clone has only one observation. The chain couples TRBV10-1 to TRBJ2-3; D may be TRBD2 (5 bases). Germline CDR1 WNHNN, CDR2 SYGVQD (reference sequence). CDR3 size: 13 residues. The V end was cut by 3 bases, the J end by 2 bases, with 6 bases between. The CDR3 DNA sequence: TGCGCCAGCAGTGACCGGGACACAGATACGCAGTATTTT. This gives the protein CASSDRDTDTQYF.

This chain joins TRBV6-2 or TRBV6-3 and TRBJ1-1; 8 nucleotides match TRBD1. The CDR3 runs 16 residues. V gave up 6 bases and J gave up 0 bases; unmatched junction bases: 9. Germline CDR1 reads MNHEY; CDR2 reads SVGEGT. The CDR3 region is CASSPQQGGLNTEAFF. The CDR3 nucleotides read TGTGCCAGCAGCCCTCAACAGGGGGGGTTGAACACTGAAGCTTTCTTT.

The chain carries TRBV11-2 and TRBJ2-2; possibly TRBD2 for D (6 bases). The CDR3 length is 14 residues. The germline CDR1 and CDR2 sequences are SGHAT and FQNNGV. Trimming stripped 8 bases from V and 0 bases from J, with 10 bases between. CDR3 amino acids: CASGGSANTGELFF. The DNA of the CDR3 is TGTGCCAGCGGGGGGAGTGCGAACACCGGGGAGCTGTTTTTT.

The chain links TRBV5-1 to TRBJ2-2; possible D gene TRBD2, 6 bases. Trimming cost V 8 bases and J 4 bases, with 15 bases left between them. The CDR3 sequence is 14 residues long. Per the germline V gene, CDR1 is SGHRS and CDR2 is YFSETQ. CDR3 coding DNA: TGCGCCAGACGGGGGATCCCGGGCACCGGGGAGCTGTTTTTT. This codes for CARRGIPGTGELFF.

Here the CDR3 DNA reads TGCGCCAGCAGCCAACTACCGGACAGGGGGGACACTGAAGCTTTCTTT. It translates to CASSQLPDRGDTEAFF. The J gene is TRBJ1-1, the V gene TRBV4-1; 10 bases line up with TRBD1. The CDR3 runs to 16 residues. Germline V gene lookup returns CDR1 MGHRA and CDR2 YSYEKL. V was pared by 2 bases and J by 3 bases, with 6 bases of the junction left unmatched.

This sequence joins TRBV5-1 and TRBJ2-3, with D possibly matching TRBD2 (7 bases). V lost 3 bases to trimming and J lost 2 bases, with 16 bases between them. Germline V gene lookup returns CDR1 SGHRS and CDR2 YFSETQ. The CDR3 has 16 amino acids. The chain's CDR3 is CASSSRGAQSTDTQYF. CDR3 nucleotide sequence: TGCGCCAGCAGCTCTCGGGGGGCTCAATCCACAGATACGCAGTATTTT.